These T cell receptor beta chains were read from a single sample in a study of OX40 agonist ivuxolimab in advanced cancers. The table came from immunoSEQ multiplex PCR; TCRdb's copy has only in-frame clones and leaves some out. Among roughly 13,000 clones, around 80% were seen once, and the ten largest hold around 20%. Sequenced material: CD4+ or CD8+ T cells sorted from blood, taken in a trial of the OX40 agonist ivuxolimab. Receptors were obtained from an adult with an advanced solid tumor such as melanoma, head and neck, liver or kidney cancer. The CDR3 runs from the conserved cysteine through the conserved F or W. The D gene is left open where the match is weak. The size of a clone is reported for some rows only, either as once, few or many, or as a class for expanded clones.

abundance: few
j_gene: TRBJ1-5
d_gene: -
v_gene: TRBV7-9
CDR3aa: CASSFGLGTQHF
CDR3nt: TGTGCCAGCAGCTTTGGCCTCGGGACCCAGCATTTT

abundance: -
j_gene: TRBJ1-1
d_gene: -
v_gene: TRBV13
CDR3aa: CASSSGLNTEAFF
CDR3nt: TGTGCCAGCAGCTCTGGACTTAACACTGAAGCTTTCTTT

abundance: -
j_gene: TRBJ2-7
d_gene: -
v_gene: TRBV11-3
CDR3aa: CASSLAGTGEQYF
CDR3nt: TGTGCCAGCAGCTTAGCTGGGACCGGCGAGCAGTACTTC

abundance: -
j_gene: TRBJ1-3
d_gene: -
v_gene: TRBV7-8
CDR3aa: CASSARGGASSGNTIYF
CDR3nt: TGTGCCAGCAGCGCTCGCGGAGGGGCTAGCTCTGGAAACACCATATATTTT

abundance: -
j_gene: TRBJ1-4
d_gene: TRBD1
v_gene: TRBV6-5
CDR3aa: CASSYMTGGREKLFF
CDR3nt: TGTGCCAGCAGTTATATGACAGGGGGCCGGGAAAAACTGTTTTTT

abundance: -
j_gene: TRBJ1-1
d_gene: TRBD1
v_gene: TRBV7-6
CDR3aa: CASSLAAGGMNTEAFF
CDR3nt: TGTGCCAGCAGCTTAGCGGCAGGGGGCATGAACACTGAAGCTTTCTTT

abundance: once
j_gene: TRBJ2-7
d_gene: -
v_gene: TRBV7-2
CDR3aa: CASSLASSYEQYF
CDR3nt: TGTGCCAGCAGCTTAGCCAGCTCCTACGAGCAGTACTTC

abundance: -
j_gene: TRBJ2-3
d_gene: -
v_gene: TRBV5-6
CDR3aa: CASSFTGRTDTQYF
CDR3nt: TGTGCCAGCAGTTTCACAGGGCGCACAGATACGCAGTATTTT

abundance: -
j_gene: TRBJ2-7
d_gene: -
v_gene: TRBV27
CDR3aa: CASRTGGIEQYF
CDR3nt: TGTGCCAGCAGGACTGGCGGGATCGAGCAGTACTTC

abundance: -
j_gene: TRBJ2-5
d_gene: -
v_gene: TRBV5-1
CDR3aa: CASSPWDGPKETQYF
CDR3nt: TGCGCCAGCAGCCCGTGGGACGGTCCAAAAGAGACCCAGTACTTC

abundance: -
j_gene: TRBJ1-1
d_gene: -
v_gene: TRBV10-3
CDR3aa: CAISESISPNTEAFF
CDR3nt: TGTGCCATCAGTGAGTCTATTTCCCCGAACACTGAAGCTTTCTTT

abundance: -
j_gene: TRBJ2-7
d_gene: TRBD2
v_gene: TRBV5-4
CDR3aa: CASSPSGRPLEQYF
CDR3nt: TGCGCCAGCAGCCCTAGCGGGCGCCCCCTCGAGCAGTACTTC

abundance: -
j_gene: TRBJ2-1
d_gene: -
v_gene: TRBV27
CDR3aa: CASSLSGVLSSYNEQFF
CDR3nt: TGTGCCAGCAGTTTATCGGGAGTTTTGAGCTCCTACAATGAGCAGTTCTTC

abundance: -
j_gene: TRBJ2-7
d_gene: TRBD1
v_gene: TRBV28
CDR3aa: CASSRTGGRNEQYF
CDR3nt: TGTGCCAGCAGCCGGACAGGGGGAAGGAACGAGCAGTACTTC

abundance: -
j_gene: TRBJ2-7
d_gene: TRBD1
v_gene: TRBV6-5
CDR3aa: CASNSRDRGSYEQYF
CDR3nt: TGTGCCAGCAACAGCCGGGACAGGGGCTCCTACGAGCAGTACTTC

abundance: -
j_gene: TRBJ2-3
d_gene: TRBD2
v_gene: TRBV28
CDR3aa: CASSLDYWTSVADTQYF
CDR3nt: TGTGCCAGCAGTTTAGATTACTGGACTAGCGTTGCAGATACGCAGTATTTT

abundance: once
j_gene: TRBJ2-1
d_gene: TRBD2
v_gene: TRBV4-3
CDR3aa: CASSQDRVGSGSMFDEQFF
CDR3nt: TGCGCCAGCAGCCAAGATCGGGTGGGGAGCGGGAGTATGTTCGATGAGCAGTTCTTC

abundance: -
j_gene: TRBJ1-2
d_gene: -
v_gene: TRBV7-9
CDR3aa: CASSLDWGGPGGYTF
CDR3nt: TGTGCCAGCAGCTTAGACTGGGGGGGCCCGGGTGGCTACACCTTC

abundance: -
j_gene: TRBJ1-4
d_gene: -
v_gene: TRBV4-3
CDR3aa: CASSQGGLNRVREKLFF
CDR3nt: TGCGCCAGCAGCCAAGGGGGTCTTAACAGGGTACGTGAAAAACTGTTTTTT

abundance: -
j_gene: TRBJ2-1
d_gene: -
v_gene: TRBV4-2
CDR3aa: CASSQDPRQAEQFF
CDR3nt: TGTGCCAGCAGCCAAGATCCCCGACAGGCCGAGCAGTTCTTC